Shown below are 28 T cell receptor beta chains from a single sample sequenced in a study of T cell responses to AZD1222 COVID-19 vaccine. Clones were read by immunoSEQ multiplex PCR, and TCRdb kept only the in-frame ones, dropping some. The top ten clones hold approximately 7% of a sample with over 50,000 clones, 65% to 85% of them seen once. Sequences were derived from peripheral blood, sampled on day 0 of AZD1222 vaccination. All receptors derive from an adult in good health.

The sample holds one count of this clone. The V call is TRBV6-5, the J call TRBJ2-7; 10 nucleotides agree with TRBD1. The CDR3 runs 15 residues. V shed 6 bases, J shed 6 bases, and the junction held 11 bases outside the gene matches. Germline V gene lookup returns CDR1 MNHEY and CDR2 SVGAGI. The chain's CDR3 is CASRPRDRGLSEQYF. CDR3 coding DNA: TGTGCCAGCAGACCAAGGGACAGGGGACTTTCCGAGCAGTACTTC.

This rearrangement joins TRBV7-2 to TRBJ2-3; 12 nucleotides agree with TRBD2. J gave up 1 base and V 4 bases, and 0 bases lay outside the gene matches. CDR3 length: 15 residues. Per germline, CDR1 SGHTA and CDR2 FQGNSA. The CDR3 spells CASSWTSGGTDTQYF. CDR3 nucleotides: TGTGCCAGCAGCTGGACTAGCGGGGGCACAGATACGCAGTATTTT.

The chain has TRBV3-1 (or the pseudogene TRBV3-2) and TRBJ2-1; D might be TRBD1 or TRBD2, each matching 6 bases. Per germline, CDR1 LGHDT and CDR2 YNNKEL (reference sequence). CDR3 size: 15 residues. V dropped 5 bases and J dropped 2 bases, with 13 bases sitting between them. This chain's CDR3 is CASSSAGEAYNEQFF. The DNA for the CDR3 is TGTGCCAGCAGCTCGGCAGGGGAGGCCTACAATGAGCAGTTCTTC.

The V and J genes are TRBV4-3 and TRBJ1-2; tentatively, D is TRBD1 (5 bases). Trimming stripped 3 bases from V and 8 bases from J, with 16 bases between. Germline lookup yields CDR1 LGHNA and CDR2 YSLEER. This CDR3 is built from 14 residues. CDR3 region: CASSHTEGPGGYTF. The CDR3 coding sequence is TGCGCCAGCAGCCATACCGAGGGGCCGGGAGGCTACACCTTC.

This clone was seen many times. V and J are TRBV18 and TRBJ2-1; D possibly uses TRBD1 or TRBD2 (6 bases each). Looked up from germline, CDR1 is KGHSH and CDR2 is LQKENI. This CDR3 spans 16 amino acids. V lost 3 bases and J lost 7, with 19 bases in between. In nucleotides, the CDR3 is TGTGCCAGCTCACCCGCAGAGGGGGGCCGCTTAAATGAGCAGTTCTTC. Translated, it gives CASSPAEGGRLNEQFF.

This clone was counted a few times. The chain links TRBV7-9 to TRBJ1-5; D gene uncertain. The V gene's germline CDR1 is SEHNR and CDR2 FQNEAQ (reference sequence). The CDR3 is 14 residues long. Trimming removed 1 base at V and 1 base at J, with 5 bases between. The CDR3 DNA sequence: TGTGCCAGCAGCTTAGACGGGAGCAATCAGCCCCAGCATTTT. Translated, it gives CASSLDGSNQPQHF.

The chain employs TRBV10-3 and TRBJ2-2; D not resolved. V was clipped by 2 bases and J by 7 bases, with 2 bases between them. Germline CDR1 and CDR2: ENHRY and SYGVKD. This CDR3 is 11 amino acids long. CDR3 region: CAISEVGELFF. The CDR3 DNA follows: TGTGCCATCAGTGAGGTCGGGGAGCTGTTTTTT.

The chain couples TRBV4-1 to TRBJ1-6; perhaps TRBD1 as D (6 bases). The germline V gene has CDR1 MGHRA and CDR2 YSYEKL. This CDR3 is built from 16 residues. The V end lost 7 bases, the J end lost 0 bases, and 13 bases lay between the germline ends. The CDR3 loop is CASTRRGASYNSPLHF. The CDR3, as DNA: TGCGCCAGCACCAGGAGGGGGGCCTCCTATAATTCACCCCTCCACTTT.

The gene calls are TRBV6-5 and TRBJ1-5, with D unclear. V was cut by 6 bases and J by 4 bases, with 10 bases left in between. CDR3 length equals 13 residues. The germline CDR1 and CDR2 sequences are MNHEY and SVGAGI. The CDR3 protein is CASSYDTNQPQHF. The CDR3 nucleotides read TGTGCCAGCAGCTATGACACAAATCAGCCCCAGCATTTT.

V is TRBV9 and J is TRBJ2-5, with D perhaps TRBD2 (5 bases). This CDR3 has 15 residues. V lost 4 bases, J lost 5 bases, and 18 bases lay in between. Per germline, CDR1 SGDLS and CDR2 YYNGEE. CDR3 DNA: TGTGCCAGCAGCCCCCCTTACACGGGGTGGGAGACCCAGTACTTC. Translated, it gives CASSPPYTGWETQYF.

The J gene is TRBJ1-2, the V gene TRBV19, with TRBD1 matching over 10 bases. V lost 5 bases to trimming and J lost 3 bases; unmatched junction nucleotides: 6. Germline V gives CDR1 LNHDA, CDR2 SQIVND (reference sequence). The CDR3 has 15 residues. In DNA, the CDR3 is TGTGCCAGTAGTCGCCCGACAGGGGGCGACTATGGCTACACCTTC. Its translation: CASSRPTGGDYGYTF.

The CDR3 loop reads CASSVASGASSGYTF. DNA for the CDR3: TGTGCCAGCAGCGTAGCGTCGGGGGCATCATCCGGCTACACCTTC. V is TRBV9 and J is TRBJ1-2; TRBD1 might be the D (6 bases). The CDR3 extends over 15 amino acids. Trimming took 0 bases from V and 8 from J, leaving 17 bases between them. Germline V gives CDR1 SGDLS, CDR2 YYNGEE.

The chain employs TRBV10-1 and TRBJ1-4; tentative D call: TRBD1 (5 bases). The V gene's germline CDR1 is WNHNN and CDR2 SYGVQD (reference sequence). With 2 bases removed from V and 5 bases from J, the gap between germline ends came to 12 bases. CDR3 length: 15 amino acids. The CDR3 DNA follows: TGCGCCAGCAGTGAGCCGACAGCTCTCAATGAAAAACTGTTTTTT. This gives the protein CASSEPTALNEKLFF.

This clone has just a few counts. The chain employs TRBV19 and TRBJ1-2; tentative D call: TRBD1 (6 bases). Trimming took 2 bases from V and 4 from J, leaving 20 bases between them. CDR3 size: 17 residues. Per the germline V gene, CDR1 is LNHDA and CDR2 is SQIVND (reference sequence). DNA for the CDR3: TGTGCCAGTAGTATAAGCCCAGGGGCTTCTCTGGTCTATGGCTACACCTTC. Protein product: CASSISPGASLVYGYTF.

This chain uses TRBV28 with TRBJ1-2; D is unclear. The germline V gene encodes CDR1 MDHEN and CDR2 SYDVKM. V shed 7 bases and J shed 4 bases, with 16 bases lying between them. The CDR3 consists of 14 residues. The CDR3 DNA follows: TGTGCCAGCATCTGCTTTAAGGGATCCTATGGCTACACCTTC. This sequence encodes CASICFKGSYGYTF.

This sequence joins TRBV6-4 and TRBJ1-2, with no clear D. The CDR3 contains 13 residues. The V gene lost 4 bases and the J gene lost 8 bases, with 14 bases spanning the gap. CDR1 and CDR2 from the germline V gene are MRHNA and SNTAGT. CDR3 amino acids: CASSARTGRGYTF. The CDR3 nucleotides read TGTGCCAGCAGTGCCCGGACTGGTCGGGGCTACACCTTC.

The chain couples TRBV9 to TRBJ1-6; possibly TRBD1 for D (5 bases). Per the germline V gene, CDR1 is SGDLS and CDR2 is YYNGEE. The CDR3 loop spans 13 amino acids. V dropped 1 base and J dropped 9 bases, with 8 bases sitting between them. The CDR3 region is CASSVLGTSPLHF. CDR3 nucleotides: TGTGCCAGCAGCGTATTGGGGACTTCACCCCTCCACTTT.

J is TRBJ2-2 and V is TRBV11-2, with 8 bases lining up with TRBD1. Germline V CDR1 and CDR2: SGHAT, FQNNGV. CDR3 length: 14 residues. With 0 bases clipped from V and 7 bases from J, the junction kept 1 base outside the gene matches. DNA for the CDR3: TGTGCCAGCAGCTTAGACAGGGGGCTCGGGGAGCTGTTTTTT. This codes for CASSLDRGLGELFF.

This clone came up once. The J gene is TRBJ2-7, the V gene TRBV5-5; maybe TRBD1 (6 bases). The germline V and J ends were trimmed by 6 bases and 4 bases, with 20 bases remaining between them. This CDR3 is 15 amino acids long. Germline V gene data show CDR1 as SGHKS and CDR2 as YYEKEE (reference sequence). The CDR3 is CASTSAGTIPYEQYF. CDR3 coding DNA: TGTGCCAGCACCTCGGCAGGGACAATCCCTTACGAGCAGTACTTC.

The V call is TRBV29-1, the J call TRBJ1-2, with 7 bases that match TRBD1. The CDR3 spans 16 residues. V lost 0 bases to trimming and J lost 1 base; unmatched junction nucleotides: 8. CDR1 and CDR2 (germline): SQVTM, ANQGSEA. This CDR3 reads CSVEDSQGGLNYGYTF. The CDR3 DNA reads TGCAGCGTTGAAGATTCCCAAGGGGGCCTTAACTATGGCTACACCTTC.

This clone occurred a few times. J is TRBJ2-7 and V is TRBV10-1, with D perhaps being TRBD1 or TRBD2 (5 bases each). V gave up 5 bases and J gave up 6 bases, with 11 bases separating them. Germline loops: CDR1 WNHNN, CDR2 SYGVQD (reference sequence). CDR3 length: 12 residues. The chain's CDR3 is CASSWDGREQYF. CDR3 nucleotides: TGCGCCAGCAGTTGGGACGGCCGCGAGCAGTACTTC.

This CDR3 is CASSFLSGTDTQYF. The CDR3 bases are TGTGCCAGCAGTTTCCTTAGCGGCACAGATACGCAGTATTTT. V usage is TRBV28 and J usage is TRBJ2-3; D possibly corresponds to TRBD2 (5 bases). V was pared by 3 bases and J by 1 base, with 8 bases between. The CDR3 extends over 14 amino acids. The germline V gene encodes CDR1 MDHEN and CDR2 SYDVKM.

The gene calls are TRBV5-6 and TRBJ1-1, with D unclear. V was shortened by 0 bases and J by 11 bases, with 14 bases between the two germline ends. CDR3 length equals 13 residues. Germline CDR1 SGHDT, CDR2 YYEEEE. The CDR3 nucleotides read TGTGCCAGCAGCTTGGCACCTAACCCCGGGGCTTTCTTT. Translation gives CASSLAPNPGAFF. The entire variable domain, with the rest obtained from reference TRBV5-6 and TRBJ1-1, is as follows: DAGVTQSPTHLIKTRGQQVTLRCSPKSGHDTVSWYQQALGQGPQFIFQYYEEEERQRGNFPDRFSGHQFPNYSSELNVNALLLGDSALYLCASSLAPNPGAFFGQGTRLTVV.

For the CDR3, the DNA is TGTGCCAGCAGCTTAGTGCAGGGGGCATATGGCTACACCTTC. It translates to CASSLVQGAYGYTF. The chain uses TRBV11-2 and TRBJ1-2; 8 bases line up with TRBD1. V shed 1 base and J 5 bases; nucleotides not matched to a gene: 3. The CDR3 spans 14 residues. Germline values: CDR1 SGHAT, CDR2 FQNNGV.

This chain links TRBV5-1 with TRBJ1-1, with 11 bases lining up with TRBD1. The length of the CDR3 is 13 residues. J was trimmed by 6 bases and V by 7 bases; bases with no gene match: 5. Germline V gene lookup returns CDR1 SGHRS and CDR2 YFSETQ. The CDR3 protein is CASAGQGAAEAFF. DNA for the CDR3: TGCGCCAGCGCAGGACAGGGGGCCGCTGAAGCTTTCTTT. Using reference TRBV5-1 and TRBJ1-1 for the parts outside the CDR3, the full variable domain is KAGVTQTPRYLIKTRGQQVTLSCSPISGHRSVSWYQQTPGQGLQFLFEYFSETQRNKGNFPGRFSGRQFSNSRSEMNVSTLELGDSALYLCASAGQGAAEAFFGQGTRLTVV.

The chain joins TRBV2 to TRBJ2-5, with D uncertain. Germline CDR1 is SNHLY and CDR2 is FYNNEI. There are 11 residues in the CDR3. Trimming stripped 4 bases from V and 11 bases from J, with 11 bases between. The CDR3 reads CASSAKPKQYF. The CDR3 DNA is TGTGCCAGCAGTGCCAAACCCAAGCAGTACTTC.

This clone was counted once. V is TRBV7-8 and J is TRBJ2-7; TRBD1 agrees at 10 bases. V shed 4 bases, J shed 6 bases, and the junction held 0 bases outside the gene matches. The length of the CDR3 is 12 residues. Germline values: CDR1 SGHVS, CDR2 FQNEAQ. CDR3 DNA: TGTGCCAGCAGCTGGACAGGGGGCGAGCAGTACTTC. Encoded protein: CASSWTGGEQYF.

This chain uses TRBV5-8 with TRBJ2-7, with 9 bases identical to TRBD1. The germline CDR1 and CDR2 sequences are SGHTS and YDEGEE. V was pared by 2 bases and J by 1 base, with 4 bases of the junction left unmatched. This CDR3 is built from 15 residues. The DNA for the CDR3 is TGTGCCAGCAGCTTCTTGGACAGGGGATCCTACGAGCAGTACTTC. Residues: CASSFLDRGSYEQYF.